This T cell receptor beta chain appears in the sequencing data of a study of spatial heterogeneity in lung cancer. In this sample, this clonotype turned up many times. V lost 1 base and J lost 1, with 10 bases in between. The CDR3 consists of 16 residues. In the library, each TCR cDNA molecule bore its own unique molecular identifier. TCRdb re-called the 5' RACE reads through MiXCR, storing one row per CDR3 protein. The table lists roughly 48,000 distinct CDR3 sequences, about 5.8% of them singletons. Time point reported: sample taken at primary tumor resection. Whole RNA, isolated from tumor, nontumor lung or frozen PBMC, was sequenced without prior sorting.

The receptor comes from a male donor with early-stage non-small cell lung cancer. The specimen comprised PBMCs, sampled at surgery. V gene TRBV12-3 or TRBV12-4 combines with J gene TRBJ2-2; D ambiguous. The CDR3 sequence: CASSLGPLKNTGELFF. The CDR3 DNA follows: TGTGCCAGCAGTTTAGGCCCGCTAAAGAACACCGGGGAGCTGTTTTTT.